This is a list of T cell receptor beta chains from one sample in a study of shared clonotypes between healthy human individuals. Profiled with immunoSEQ multiplex PCR; TCRdb holds only in-frame clones, not every one. The sample holds over a million clones, nearly 99% seen once. The specimen sequenced was naive CD4+ T cells sorted from blood. These receptors were obtained from a man aged 30 to 39 in good health. Both conserved end residues are trimmed from each CDR3. The order of the fields is V gene, CDR3 protein.

>TRBV5-1
ASSLNAGVGTDTQY
>TRBV11-3
ASMVGDTDTQY
>TRBV7-9
ASSFRFGSYTEAF
>TRBV15
ATSRDPSGQDRREQF
>TRBV28
ASSETSGSDEQY
>TRBV7-9
ASGGSGRAGETQY
>TRBV19
ASSIWKGTNEKLF
>TRBV2
ASSGYSVRNTEAF
>TRBV2
ASSVRTSGRAEQF
>TRBV11-2
ASSWGLAGADTQY
>TRBV6-6
ASSYQGPHSTDTQY
>TRBV29-1
SVVDSFYEQY
>TRBV10-2
ASSGVLPPGYT
>TRBV7-9
ASSLGAPPYSNQPQH
>TRBV18
ASSRRMSGDQPQH
>TRBV11-3
ASSPLAGGFRATDTQY
>TRBV4-3
ASKMGQGGTDTQY
>TRBV7-6
ASSLRARNTGDKRNYGYT
>TRBV2
AAGQGRSNEQF
>TRBV28
ASSLWGGRLLSTDTQY
>TRBV11-1
ASSEPSPGLAGVDEQF
>TRBV7-9
ASSRPGRSEQY
>TRBV2
ASSPLGQGSTEAF
>TRBV11-2
ASSFLISSENEQY
>TRBV5-1
ASSPVGLETQY
>TRBV28
ASTSLRDSLEKLF
>TRBV7-9
ASSSPTGDRGYNEQF
>TRBV5-1
ASSTGTFDTQY
>TRBV2
ASRRGRASYEQY
>TRBV11-2
ASSQDTNYGYT
>TRBV4-2
ASSQDTPGLANTGELF
>TRBV13
ASYRAGAPYNEQF
>TRBV19
ASSIAARGFYEQY
>TRBV4-2
ASSQDSTRREQY
>TRBV7-9
ASSLVGRGNTYEQY
>TRBV14
ASSLPGMTQY
>TRBV11-3
ASSADPHTDTQY
>TRBV15
ATSRARQGPGNEQF
>TRBV5-1
ASSNRTHGNEQF
>TRBV12-2
ASRENYEQY
>TRBV15
ATEGTTSNTGELF
>TRBV23-1
ASSHRQGWAYEQY
>TRBV4-1
ASSQEIVGPSGANVLT
>TRBV6-5
ASSYTTDTGELF
>TRBV11-2
ASSLLGEGWTDTQY
>TRBV7-8
ASSLGTVNQPQH
>TRBV20-1
SAKSYEQY
>TRBV15
ATSRGERGYLYEQY
>TRBV5-1
ASSLAWSSGQY
>TRBV5-1
ASSLAPINRDGTEAF
>TRBV28
ASSLGTSGNTGELF
>TRBV14
ASSLSIGRTKVGANVLT
>TRBV11-2
ASSLGSAGNTIY
>TRBV5-5
ASSLSQGWNEKLF
>TRBV6-5
ASSYKGYGYT
>TRBV7-3
ASSSDRLQETQY
>TRBV19
ASSIGLSYEQY
>TRBV5-1
ASSLGVGTGEAF
>TRBV29-1
SVETRGSAGYYGYT
>TRBV7-8
ASSLERDLSSYEQY